The rows below give T cell receptor beta chains drawn from one sample of a study of cytomegalovirus exposure and HLA in healthy donors. Sequenced by immunoSEQ multiplex PCR; TCRdb stores in-frame clones only, minus some. The table has more than 100,000 clones, approximately 90% seen once. The sequenced material came from PBMCs. These receptors all stem from a woman younger than 35 in good health and CMV-seropositive. CDR3s include the opening cysteine and the closing phenylalanine or tryptophan. The D gene is left open where the match is weak. Only some rows state a clone size, as once, few, many or a class for expanded clones.

clone_size j_call v_call d_call cdr3_aa cdr3_nt
- TRBJ2-7 TRBV2 TRBD2 CASSEPRASGRKGEQYF TGTGCCAGCAGTGAACCCCGAGCGAGCGGGAGGAAAGGCGAGCAGTACTTC
- TRBJ1-3 TRBV4-1 - CASSQDLRDTIYF TGCGCCAGCAGCCAAGATTTGAGGGACACCATATATTTT
- TRBJ1-2 TRBV18 - CASVPAQGSYGYTF TGTGCCAGCGTACCCGCCCAGGGATCCTATGGCTACACCTTC
- TRBJ1-1 TRBV5-4 TRBD1 CASSLLGQGLSVDTEAFF TGTGCCAGCAGTCTACTTGGACAGGGGTTGTCTGTCGACACTGAAGCTTTCTTT
- TRBJ2-3 TRBV15 - CAVAERSTDTQYF TGTGCTGTTGCGGAGCGGAGCACAGATACGCAGTATTTT
- TRBJ1-4 TRBV6-1 - CASSEAMRGAMGEKLFF TGTGCCAGCAGTGAAGCAATGCGGGGGGCAATGGGGGAAAAACTGTTTTTT
- TRBJ2-7 TRBV18 - CASSPGQSYEQYF TGTGCCAGCTCACCTGGGCAGAGCTACGAGCAGTACTTC
- TRBJ1-1 TRBV27 - CASSLAGVTEAFF TGTGCCAGCAGTCTGGCAGGGGTCACTGAAGCTTTCTTT
- TRBJ2-2 TRBV5-4 TRBD2 CASRPGLAGGPGTGELFF TGTGCCAGCAGGCCGGGACTAGCGGGGGGGCCCGGAACCGGGGAGCTGTTTTTT
- TRBJ1-3 TRBV4-1 - CASSQVTGSGNTIYF TGCGCCAGCAGCCAAGTAACAGGCTCTGGAAACACCATATATTTT
- TRBJ1-2 TRBV6-6 TRBD1 CASRQDRSDYGYTF TGTGCCAGCAGACAGGACAGGTCGGACTATGGCTACACCTTC
- TRBJ2-1 TRBV6-5 TRBD2 CASRSGNFDEQFF TGTGCCAGCAGGAGCGGGAATTTCGATGAGCAGTTCTTC
- TRBJ2-1 TRBV9 TRBD2 CASSVGASGTTLSSYNEQFF TGTGCCAGCAGCGTAGGGGCTAGCGGGACTACCCTTAGCTCCTACAATGAGCAGTTCTTC
- TRBJ2-1 TRBV29-1 TRBD2 CSVTSGRVYNEQFF TGCAGCGTTACTAGCGGGAGGGTTTACAATGAGCAGTTCTTC
- TRBJ1-1 TRBV6-5 - CASSLLGGTEAFF TGTGCCAGCAGCTTGCTGGGGGGCACTGAAGCTTTCTTT
- TRBJ2-5 TRBV13 - CASSSSEAYPFQYF TGTGCCAGCAGCTCTTCCGAGGCCTACCCCTTCCAGTACTTC
- TRBJ2-3 TRBV4-1 TRBD2 CASSPWTSGSRGSTDTQYF TGCGCCAGCAGCCCCTGGACTAGCGGGAGTAGGGGGAGCACAGATACGCAGTATTTT
- TRBJ2-1 TRBV28 TRBD2 CASSFRLAGVDEQFF TGTGCCAGCAGTTTTAGGCTAGCGGGAGTCGATGAGCAGTTCTTC
- TRBJ1-2 TRBV2 - CASSTGFSNYGYTF TGTGCCAGCAGTACAGGGTTCTCTAACTATGGCTACACCTTC
once TRBJ2-7 TRBV7-9 TRBD2 CASSSPLGTSERGSYEQYF TGTGCCAGCAGCTCTCCCTTGGGGACTAGCGAGAGGGGCTCCTACGAGCAGTACTTC
- TRBJ2-1 TRBV13 TRBD2 CASSPPRAGEENEQFF TGTGCCAGCAGCCCACCCCGAGCGGGAGAGGAGAATGAGCAGTTCTTC
- TRBJ1-1 TRBV30 - CAWSSIANTEAFF TGTGCCTGGAGTTCGATAGCAAACACTGAAGCTTTCTTT
- TRBJ2-3 TRBV2 TRBD2 CASSGTSETDTQYF TGTGCCAGCAGTGGGACTAGCGAGACAGATACGCAGTATTTT
- TRBJ2-3 TRBV4-2 TRBD2 CASSQGLAGGRSDTQYF TGTGCCAGCAGCCAAGGACTAGCGGGGGGGCGGTCAGATACGCAGTATTTT
- TRBJ1-5 TRBV18 - CASSPTGDSNQPQHF TGTGCCAGCTCACCGACAGGAGATAGCAATCAGCCCCAGCATTTT
- TRBJ1-2 TRBV4-1 - CASSPVWQGTIYGYTF TGCGCCAGCAGCCCAGTCTGGCAGGGGACGATCTATGGCTACACCTTC
- TRBJ1-5 TRBV10-3 - CAISESRGSNQPQHF TGTGCCATCAGTGAGTCTCGGGGATCCAATCAGCCCCAGCATTTT
- TRBJ2-7 TRBV7-7 TRBD1 CASSFGQGPYEQYF TGTGCTAGCAGCTTCGGACAGGGTCCTTACGAGCAGTACTTC
- TRBJ1-5 TRBV18 - CASSPLGQGHQPQHF TGTGCCAGCTCACCATTAGGGCAGGGCCATCAGCCCCAGCATTTT
few TRBJ2-7 TRBV28 - CASSSAGGEQYF TGTGCCAGCAGTTCCGCCGGGGGAGAGCAGTACTTC
- TRBJ2-1 TRBV13 TRBD1 CASSSRDSETLSSYNEQFF TGTGCCAGCAGCTCCCGGGACAGCGAGACCTTAAGCTCCTACAATGAGCAGTTCTTC
- TRBJ2-5 TRBV9 TRBD2 CASSPSTSGEETQYF TGTGCCAGCAGCCCTAGCACTAGCGGAGAAGAGACCCAGTACTTC
- TRBJ2-1 TRBV27 - CASSNPGTHIYNEQFF TGTGCCAGCAGTAACCCCGGGACACACATCTACAATGAGCAGTTCTTC
- TRBJ1-2 TRBV6-6 TRBD1 CASTLGTGGSYGYTF TGTGCCAGCACCCTGGGGACAGGGGGAAGCTATGGCTACACCTTC
- TRBJ2-1 TRBV29-1 TRBD2 CSATEAGPYNEQFF TGCAGCGCCACGGAAGCGGGACCTTACAATGAGCAGTTCTTC
- TRBJ1-2 TRBV6-6 TRBD1 CASSGQGAGNDGYTF TGTGCCAGCAGCGGACAGGGAGCCGGGAATGATGGCTACACCTTC
- TRBJ1-1 TRBV19 - CASTQGQMNTEAFF TGTGCCAGTACCCAGGGGCAGATGAACACTGAAGCTTTCTTT
once TRBJ2-1 TRBV29-1 - CSAEPRAGSSYNEQFF TGCAGCGCCGAACCCCGAGCGGGTAGCTCCTACAATGAGCAGTTCTTC
- TRBJ2-7 TRBV7-2 - CASSSKNRVSGYEQYF TGTGCCAGCAGCTCTAAGAACAGGGTTTCGGGCTACGAGCAGTACTTC
- TRBJ2-7 TRBV27 - CASRKYRDRGEQYF TGTGCCAGCAGAAAATACAGGGATCGGGGCGAGCAGTACTTC
- TRBJ2-1 TRBV14 TRBD2 CASSQGLAGGPPGHNEQFF TGTGCCAGCAGCCAGGGACTAGCGGGAGGGCCTCCTGGACACAATGAGCAGTTCTTC
- TRBJ1-1 TRBV25-1 TRBD1 CASSESLRTGGRTEAFF TGTGCCAGCAGTGAATCGTTAAGGACAGGGGGCCGGACTGAAGCTTTCTTT
- TRBJ2-5 TRBV9 - CASSIPDYGETQYF TGTGCCAGCAGCATACCGGACTATGGGGAGACCCAGTACTTC
- TRBJ1-4 TRBV28 - CASSRGGNEKLFF TGTGCCAGCAGCCGGGGAGGTAATGAAAAACTGTTTTTT
- TRBJ2-1 TRBV7-8 TRBD1 CASSPGQGGNEQFF TGTGCCAGCAGCCCCGGACAGGGTGGGAATGAGCAGTTCTTC
- TRBJ2-1 TRBV2 - CASSPLSYNEQFF TGTGCCAGCAGCCCCCTGAGCTACAATGAGCAGTTCTTC
- TRBJ1-5 TRBV4-1 - CASRPVGTSNQPQHF TGCGCCAGCAGGCCCGTCGGGACATCGAATCAGCCCCAGCATTTT
- TRBJ1-2 TRBV9 - CASSVDVSKGEYGYTF TGTGCCAGCAGCGTAGATGTGTCGAAGGGGGAATATGGCTACACCTTC
- TRBJ2-7 TRBV19 TRBD1 CASSIGTGGHEQYF TGTGCCAGTAGTATTGGGACAGGGGGACACGAGCAGTACTTC
- TRBJ2-5 TRBV18 - CASSQSTGRVETQYF TGTGCCAGCTCACAGTCAACAGGGCGCGTAGAGACCCAGTACTTC
- TRBJ1-5 TRBV6-9 - CASSYPKPRQPQHF TGTGCCAGCAGTTATCCGAAGCCTAGGCAGCCCCAGCATTTT